Presented here are 27 T cell receptor beta chains from one specimen sequenced in a study of blood T cell repertoires in COVID-19. The data were produced by immunoSEQ multiplex PCR, yet TCRdb's version contains in-frame clones alone and is incomplete. Found here are some 190,000 clones, about 88% of them singletons; the top ten hold 20% to 25%. Sequenced sample: PBMCs or T cells enriched from blood (not recorded which). These receptor sequences come from a woman between 40 and 50 years old in a cohort exposed to, infected with or recovered from COVID-19 (not recorded which).

The chain employs TRBV10-3 and TRBJ2-7; a weak D match, TRBD2 (6 bases). Trimming took off 10 bases at V and 0 bases at J, with 22 bases between the two ends. Per the germline V gene, CDR1 is ENHRY and CDR2 is SYGVKD. This CDR3 is built from 16 residues. The CDR3 sequence: CATLAGRTNFSYEQYF. The DNA of the CDR3 is TGTGCCACCCTGGCGGGGCGGACAAATTTCTCCTACGAGCAGTACTTC.

V gene TRBV28 combines with J gene TRBJ1-1, with D tentatively TRBD1 (5 bases). Germline lookup yields CDR1 MDHEN and CDR2 SYDVKM. This CDR3 has 13 amino acids. The V end was cut by 5 bases, the J end by 1 base, with 8 bases between. The CDR3 loop reads CASSQTANTEAFF. CDR3 coding DNA: TGTGCCAGCAGTCAGACAGCGAACACTGAAGCTTTCTTT.

The gene calls are TRBV27 and TRBJ2-7; weak D call: TRBD1 (5 bases). Trimming removed 4 bases at V and 4 bases at J, with 29 bases between. Germline CDR1 MNHEY, CDR2 SMNVEV (reference sequence). The CDR3 has 19 residues. The CDR3 sequence: CASSSQGPEAPALKYEQYF. In nucleotides, the CDR3 is TGTGCCAGCAGTTCTCAGGGTCCCGAAGCCCCAGCCTTAAAATACGAGCAGTACTTC.

The chain links TRBV30 to TRBJ1-3; D not certain. This CDR3 is 18 amino acids long. Deletions cut 1 base from V and 2 bases from J, with 21 bases between. From germline, CDR1 is GTSNPN and CDR2 SVGIG (reference sequence). The CDR3 DNA sequence: TGTGCCTGGAGTGAACTGCCAACCCACGGTTATGCTGGAAACACCATATATTTT. It codes for CAWSELPTHGYAGNTIYF.

The rearrangement links TRBV3-1 (or the pseudogene TRBV3-2) to TRBJ2-3, with D possibly TRBD1 on 6 matching bases. This CDR3 is 17 amino acids long. Trimming stripped 0 bases from V and 2 bases from J, with 15 bases between. Germline CDR1 and CDR2: LGHDT and YNNKEL (reference sequence). Written as DNA, the CDR3 is TGTGCCAGCAGCCAAGAAGGACAGCCCCAGCCCACAGATACGCAGTATTTT. Translated, it gives CASSQEGQPQPTDTQYF.

This clone was counted many times. Other DNA sequences in the sample encode the same CDR3. The J gene is TRBJ2-1, the V gene TRBV5-4, with 11 bases fitting TRBD2. CDR1 is SGHNT, CDR2 YYREEE, per germline (reference sequence). Trimming took 4 bases from V and 4 from J; bases not matched to a gene: 4. The CDR3 has 15 residues. The CDR3: CASSPRLAGYNEQFF. CDR3 DNA: TGTGCCAGCAGCCCGAGACTAGCGGGATACAATGAGCAGTTCTTC. Full variable domain (remainder filled in from reference TRBV5-4 and TRBJ2-1): ETGVTQSPTHLIKTRGQQVTLRCSSQSGHNTVSWYQQALGQGPQFIFQYYREEENGRGNFPPRFSGLQFPNYSSELNVNALELDDSALYLCASSPRLAGYNEQFFGPGTRLTVL.

The chain employs TRBV9 and TRBJ2-5; 9 bases line up with TRBD2. CDR3 length: 15 residues. CDR1 SGDLS and CDR2 YYNGEE come from the germline V gene. Trimming took 5 bases from V and 5 from J; bases not matched to a gene: 10. CDR3 loop: CASSDQGLAGETQYF. In DNA, the CDR3 is TGTGCCAGCAGTGACCAGGGACTAGCAGGGGAGACCCAGTACTTC.

The chain joins TRBV5-1 to TRBJ2-1, with 11 bases that match TRBD2. Germline lookup yields CDR1 SGHRS and CDR2 YFSETQ. This CDR3 contains 15 residues. Trimming took 4 bases from V and 10 from J; bases not matched to a gene: 10. The CDR3 region is CASSLSGTSGTEQFF. In DNA form, the CDR3 reads TGCGCCAGCAGCCTCTCCGGGACTAGCGGCACCGAGCAGTTCTTC.

The chain combines TRBV4-1 with TRBJ1-5, with TRBD1 identical over 7 bases. Germline CDR1 MGHRA, CDR2 YSYEKL. Trimming took 0 bases from V and 6 from J; bases not matched to a gene: 8. This CDR3 has 16 amino acids. The CDR3 spells CASSQDLRGQSQPQHF. The CDR3 DNA sequence: TGCGCCAGCAGCCAAGATCTTAGGGGGCAAAGTCAGCCCCAGCATTTT.

In its sample, this clone was seen once. J is TRBJ2-7 and V is TRBV7-2; D unresolved. Trimming took 4 bases from V and 3 from J, leaving 19 bases between them. The CDR3 spans 16 residues. CDR1 and CDR2 (germline): SGHTA, FQGNSA. This chain's CDR3 is CASSSHRPGVGYEQYF. CDR3 nucleotide sequence: TGTGCCAGCAGCTCCCACCGTCCCGGAGTCGGCTACGAGCAGTACTTC. The full variable domain, completed using reference TRBV7-2 and TRBJ2-7, is GAGVSQSPSNKVTEKGKDVELRCDPISGHTALYWYRQSLGQGLEFLIYFQGNSAPDKSGLPSDRFSAERTGGSVSTLTIQRTQQEDSAVYLCASSSHRPGVGYEQYFGPGTRLTVT.

This chain uses TRBV29-1 with TRBJ2-7; perhaps TRBD1 as D (6 bases). Germline CDR1 and CDR2: SQVTM and ANQGSEA. The CDR3 is made up of 14 amino acids. Trimming removed 4 bases at V and 1 base at J, with 14 bases between. CDR3 region: CSVVSGEWSYEQYF. The CDR3 nucleotides are TGCAGCGTTGTGTCAGGGGAATGGTCCTACGAGCAGTACTTC.

This chain connects TRBV28 to TRBJ1-2; D unclear. Germline-derived CDR1 and CDR2 are MDHEN and SYDVKM. Deletions cut 4 bases from V and 5 bases from J, with 5 bases between. CDR3 length equals 11 residues. The chain's CDR3 is CASSSRYGYTF. The CDR3 DNA reads TGTGCCAGCAGTTCCCGGTATGGCTACACCTTC.

The CDR3 loop reads CASSQTTSGSGATGELFF. Written as DNA, the CDR3 is TGTGCCAGCAGCCAAACGACTAGCGGGAGCGGCGCCACCGGGGAGCTGTTTTTT. The chain combines TRBV4-2 with TRBJ2-2, with 12 bases lining up with TRBD2. The CDR3 runs 18 residues. Germline V gives CDR1 LGHNA, CDR2 YNFKEQ. J lost 4 bases, V lost 2 bases, and 8 bases had no gene match.

CDR3 bases: TGTGCCAGCAGCCCAAGTGTCGGAGGCCGGGAGACCCAGTACTTC. Its translation: CASSPSVGGRETQYF. V gene TRBV7-8 combines with J gene TRBJ2-5, with TRBD2 as a possible D gene (5 bases). The germline CDR1 and CDR2 sequences are SGHVS and FQNEAQ. The V gene lost 5 bases and the J gene lost 5 bases, with 18 bases spanning the gap. This CDR3 region has 15 residues.

The chain carries TRBV19 and TRBJ1-2; 10 bases agree with TRBD1. The V segment lost 4 bases and the J segment 4 bases; nucleotides outside the gene matches: 6. Per germline, CDR1 LNHDA and CDR2 SQIVND (reference sequence). This CDR3 is 15 amino acids long. CDR3 nucleotide sequence: TGTGCCAGTAGTAGAGACAGGGGGCGGGCCTATGGCTACACCTTC. Protein sequence: CASSRDRGRAYGYTF.

This chain connects TRBV19 to TRBJ1-2; no firm D call. This CDR3 comprises 17 residues. Germline lookup yields CDR1 LNHDA and CDR2 SQIVND (reference sequence). The ends were cut back, 1 base at V and 3 bases at J, with 18 bases in the middle. The CDR3 loop reads CASSIVNPKDTDYGYTF. The CDR3 nucleotides read TGTGCCAGTAGTATAGTGAATCCGAAAGACACCGACTATGGCTACACCTTC.

The gene calls are TRBV19 and TRBJ1-2; D not resolved. Trimming cost V 1 base and J 4 bases, with 13 bases left between them. The germline gives CDR1 LNHDA, CDR2 SQIVND (reference sequence). The CDR3 has 15 residues. This CDR3 reads CASSIGFQSVYGYTF. The CDR3 DNA sequence: TGTGCCAGTAGTATAGGATTTCAGTCCGTCTATGGCTACACCTTC.

The V call is TRBV4-1, the J call TRBJ1-2; 8 positions match TRBD1. The CDR3 spans 15 residues. Germline assignment: CDR1 MGHRA and CDR2 YSYEKL. The ends lost 2 bases at V and 3 bases at J; junction bases unmatched: 5. Here the CDR3 reads CASSQSGTGDYGYTF. The CDR3 nucleotides are TGCGCCAGCAGCCAATCGGGGACAGGCGACTATGGCTACACCTTC.

CDR3 bases: TGCGCCAGCAGCTACAGTACCAGGACTAGCGGGACCAACCTCCTCCGGGAGCAGTACTTC. The encoded protein is CASSYSTRTSGTNLLREQYF. This chain links TRBV4-1 with TRBJ2-7; 12 bases line up with TRBD2. The CDR3 is 20 amino acids. CDR1 is MGHRA and CDR2 is YSYEKL in the germline V gene. V dropped 5 bases and J dropped 7; count of bases not matched to a gene: 24.

This clone appeared once. CDR3 nucleotides: TGTGCCAGCAGTAAGACAGGGGGCTCGGGCTACACCTTC. Translating it yields CASSKTGGSGYTF. The chain links TRBV12-3 or TRBV12-4 to TRBJ1-2, with 10 positions matching TRBD1. The CDR3 runs 13 residues. Unmatched junction bases numbered 5, after V lost 5 bases and J lost 8 bases.

The rearrangement uses TRBV3-1 (or the pseudogene TRBV3-2) and TRBJ2-5, with 11 bases that match TRBD2. Germline lookup yields CDR1 LGHDT and CDR2 YNNKEL (reference sequence). The ends lost 6 bases at V and 4 bases at J; junction bases unmatched: 7. The CDR3 is 15 residues long. The CDR3 nucleotides are TGTGCCAGCAGTCCTAGCGGGGGGACGAGAGAGACCCAGTACTTC. It codes for CASSPSGGTRETQYF.

The CDR3 DNA follows: TGCGCCAGCAGTCAATCGGAGGGTCGGGAAACCTACGAGCAGTACTTC. It yields the protein CASSQSEGRETYEQYF. The chain uses TRBV23-1 and TRBJ2-7; D possibly corresponds to TRBD2 (6 bases). TRBV23-1 is placed among ORFs of uncertain function. This CDR3 contains 16 residues. Deletions cut 0 bases from V and 2 bases from J, with 14 bases between.

This chain connects TRBV7-2 to TRBJ1-2; TRBD1 matches 7 bases. Germline lookup yields CDR1 SGHTA and CDR2 FQGNSA. The CDR3 consists of 13 residues. The ends lost 5 bases at V and 4 bases at J; junction bases unmatched: 4. The CDR3 region is CASSPGTVYGYTF. CDR3 bases: TGTGCCAGCAGCCCAGGGACAGTCTATGGCTACACCTTC.

This sequence joins TRBV29-1 and TRBJ1-2; 11 bases line up with TRBD1. From germline, CDR1 is SQVTM and CDR2 ANQGSEA. The CDR3 is 15 amino acids. Trimming cost V 4 bases and J 5 bases; bases outside gene matches: 9. This CDR3 reads CSVGGQGDIGYGYTF. The CDR3, as DNA: TGCAGCGTTGGGGGACAGGGGGATATTGGGTATGGCTACACCTTC.

This chain links TRBV27 with TRBJ2-7, with TRBD2 matching over 7 bases. The V gene end was trimmed by 8 bases and the J gene end by 6 bases; junction bases not matched to a gene: 10. This CDR3 comprises 13 residues. Looked up from germline, CDR1 is MNHEY and CDR2 is SMNVEV (reference sequence). In DNA, the CDR3 is TGTGCCAGCCTCGGGGCGGGAGTATTCGAGCAGTACTTC. Its protein is CASLGAGVFEQYF.

The V call is TRBV10-3, the J call TRBJ2-7; the match to TRBD2 covers 9 bases. The V gene's germline CDR1 is ENHRY and CDR2 SYGVKD. V dropped 0 bases and J dropped 6; count of bases not matched to a gene: 6. The CDR3 runs 15 residues. The DNA of the CDR3 is TGTGCCATCAGTGAGTCGGGACTAGCCGTAGGCGAGCAGTACTTC. Translation: CAISESGLAVGEQYF.

The V call is TRBV11-2, the J call TRBJ1-2, with 7 nucleotides matching TRBD1. CDR3 length: 14 residues. The trim removed 7 bases at V and 4 bases at J, leaving 9 bases unmatched. CDR1 SGHAT and CDR2 FQNNGV come from the germline V gene. For the CDR3, the DNA is TGTGCCAGCACCCCGACAGGGCGGTCCTATGGCTACACCTTC. Translated, it gives CASTPTGRSYGYTF.